One and the same sample provided the 21 T cell receptor beta chains below, sequenced in a study of T cells expressing NK-cell markers. TCRdb reworked the 5' RACE reads into one entry per CDR3 protein, no DNA. The sample has 140,000 or so distinct CDR3 sequences, and its top ten clones hold approximately 12%. Sequencing input: blood T cells: a sorted CD56 or NKG2C T cell subset, CD4+ or CD8+ T cells, or bulk PBMC T cells (not recorded which). The source of these receptors is a man younger than 35 in good health.

The chain recombines TRBV12-3 or TRBV12-4 with TRBJ2-1; without DNA, the TCRdb call of TRBD2 cannot be checked. The CDR3 extends over 13 amino acids. The CDR3: CASSLARLGGLFF.

V is TRBV19 and J is TRBJ2-2; the D gene TCRdb calls, TRBD1, cannot be checked with no DNA. The CDR3 extends over 12 amino acids. Per germline, CDR1 LNHDA and CDR2 SQIVND (reference sequence). CDR3 amino acids: CASLRGDGELFF.

The chain joins TRBV7-9 to TRBJ2-5; the D call from TCRdb, TRBD1, cannot be confirmed without DNA. Per germline, CDR1 SEHNR and CDR2 FQNEAQ (reference sequence). This CDR3 has 17 residues. CDR3 protein: CAIDGRGRSGNQETQYF.

This chain links TRBV7-8 with TRBJ2-1; without DNA, the TCRdb call of TRBD1 cannot be checked. This CDR3 spans 14 amino acids. Germline CDR1 is SGHVS and CDR2 is FQNEAQ. Here the CDR3 reads CASSSGAVDWEQFF.

The rearrangement joins TRBV12-3 or TRBV12-4 to TRBJ1-4; TCRdb's D call, TRBD1, is unchecked because there is no DNA. There are 13 residues in the CDR3. The chain's CDR3 is CASSEFDRSNVFF.

The V gene is TRBV27, the J gene TRBJ2-5; TCRdb returns TRBD2, unconfirmable since there is no DNA. The CDR3 contains 15 residues. CDR1 MNHEY and CDR2 SMNVEV come from the germline V gene (reference sequence). CDR3 loop: CASSTGGRAGETQYF.

This chain joins TRBV7-8 and TRBJ2-2; without DNA, the TCRdb call of TRBD1 cannot be checked. Germline-derived CDR1 and CDR2 are SGHVS and FQNEAQ. The CDR3 has 15 amino acids. CDR3 amino acids: CASSLWGQNTGELFF.

The chain employs TRBV2 and TRBJ2-3; TCRdb designates TRBD2, a call that cannot be tested without DNA. This CDR3 is 12 amino acids long. CDR1 is SNHLY and CDR2 is FYNNEI in the germline V gene. The CDR3 spells CASMETADTQYF.

The CDR3 reads CASSLNTQTRSNTQYF. The V gene is TRBV7-6, the J gene TRBJ2-3. The CDR3 sequence is 16 residues long. The germline CDR1 and CDR2 sequences are SGHVS and FNYEAQ.

This chain joins TRBV28 and TRBJ2-7. Germline CDR1 MDHEN, CDR2 SYDVKM. This CDR3 contains 12 residues. The CDR3 loop is CASSPGVHEQYF.

This chain uses TRBV27 with TRBJ2-1; the TRBD2 assignment by TCRdb is unverifiable without DNA. The CDR3 contains 16 residues. The germline V gene has CDR1 MNHEY and CDR2 SMNVEV (reference sequence). The CDR3 is CASSRTFSGIYDEQFF.

The CDR3: CASSLGTADQPQHF. The chain links TRBV4-3 to TRBJ1-5. Germline loops: CDR1 LGHNA, CDR2 YSLEER. CDR3 length equals 14 residues.

The CDR3 region is CASSLNGLAPYNEQFF. The chain recombines TRBV7-9 with TRBJ2-1; there is no DNA to check the TCRdb D call of TRBD2. The CDR3 consists of 16 residues. Per the germline V gene, CDR1 is SEHNR and CDR2 is FQNEAQ (reference sequence). Full variable domain (rest looked up from reference TRBV7-9 and TRBJ2-1): DTGVSQNPRHKITKRGQNVTFRCDPISEHNRLYWYRQTLGQGPEFLTYFQNEAQLEKSRLLSDRFSAERPKGSFSTLEIQRTEQGDSAMYLCASSLNGLAPYNEQFFGPGTRLTVL.

This chain connects TRBV29-1 to TRBJ2-4. Germline CDR1 SQVTM, CDR2 ANQGSEA. CDR3 size: 13 residues. The chain's CDR3 is CSAIPTNKNIQYF.

The chain combines TRBV27 with TRBJ2-1; absent DNA, TCRdb's TRBD2 call cannot be checked. This CDR3 has 20 residues. Germline V CDR1 and CDR2: MNHEY, SMNVEV (reference sequence). CDR3 in amino acids: CASSLNSPGLGGRGGNEQFF.

The J gene is TRBJ1-1, the V gene TRBV6-2 or TRBV6-3; the TCRdb D gene call, TRBD1, has no DNA to confirm it. CDR3 length: 13 amino acids. Per the germline V gene, CDR1 is MNHEY and CDR2 is SVGEGT. This CDR3 is CASKQGANTEAFF.

The gene calls are TRBV11-2 and TRBJ2-1; TCRdb outputs TRBD1, but without DNA this stays unchecked. This CDR3 is 17 amino acids long. Germline-derived CDR1 and CDR2 are SGHAT and FQNNGV. CDR3 protein: CASSLDIRAGFYNEQFF.

The rearrangement joins TRBV12-3 or TRBV12-4 to TRBJ2-5; with no DNA, the TCRdb D assignment of TRBD2 cannot be verified. CDR3 length: 15 amino acids. The CDR3 sequence is CASRHSGSEEETQYF.

CDR3 in amino acids: CASSLSGNLNNEQFF. The chain combines TRBV5-1 with TRBJ2-1; with no DNA, the TCRdb D assignment of TRBD2 cannot be verified. There are 15 residues in the CDR3. Per germline, CDR1 SGHRS and CDR2 YFSETQ.

V usage is TRBV5-1 and J usage is TRBJ2-1; with no DNA, the TCRdb D assignment of TRBD1 cannot be verified. Per the germline V gene, CDR1 is SGHRS and CDR2 is YFSETQ. CDR3 length equals 18 residues. The chain's CDR3 is CASSLNPGQGARYNEQFF.

V gene TRBV29-1 combines with J gene TRBJ1-1; TCRdb gives TRBD1 as the D gene, but with no DNA this cannot be confirmed. Germline V gives CDR1 SQVTM, CDR2 ANQGSEA. This CDR3 is built from 14 residues. CDR3 region: CSVGGDSMNTEAFF.